The clone carrying this TCR beta chain was seen only a few times. Its matching antigen is unknown. The data were taken from a study of beta chain features in type 1 diabetes. The overall study: Cells sorted and examined across all samples totaled more than 90,000,000. The study's findings and limits: Patients' naive, central memory and regulatory TCRB repertoires appeared more alike than those of healthy donors. Type 1 diabetes patients had fewer VDJ junction insertions and more deletions. Shortening that was moderate but significant affected the TCRB CDR3s of Type 1 diabetes patients in all four CD4+ subsets.

With 5 bases removed from V and 4 bases from J, the gap between germline ends came to 12 bases. The CDR3 spans 14 residues. Germline V CDR1 and CDR2: LNHDA, SQIVND (reference sequence). Since all of the isolated RNA was reverse transcribed, expressed TCRB transcripts were what got sequenced. Sequencing was performed with immunoSEQ multiplex PCR; in TCRdb, only in-frame clones are kept and a portion is missing. The repertoire has a few hundred thousand clones, more than 15% of them found once; the top ten carry 0.065% to 0.095%. Sorting based on CD45RO/CCR7/CD25/CD127/CD95/CD27 separated CD4+ naive, central memory, regulatory and stem cell-like memory cells.

The receptor was isolated from a man aged 25-45 years with type 1 diabetes. J is TRBJ2-1 and V is TRBV19; D ambiguous. Material for sequencing was naive CD4+ T cells from blood. CDR3 sequence: CASSVTASYNEQFF. The DNA of the CDR3 is TGTGCCAGTAGTGTCACTGCCTCTTACAATGAGCAGTTCTTC.